This T cell receptor (beta chain) was sequenced for a study of shared clonotypes between healthy human individuals. A note on this clone: Its antigen is undetermined.

Several immunoSEQ plates received, in even portions, the genomic DNA of each subset. Assay used: immunoSEQ multiplex PCR; TCRdb lists only in-frame clones, some missing. This table has 1.5 million to 2.5 million clones, about 95% appearing once. Germline V gene lookup returns CDR1 MNHNS and CDR2 SASEGT. Trimming cost V 7 bases and J 2 bases, with 11 bases left between them. CDR3 length equals 14 residues. Whole-study findings and limits: Four donors shared 5% to 5.5% of their naive CD4 clonotypes. Memory subsets generally showed smaller estimated richness than naive subsets did.

CD45RO-negative CD8 cells positively selected for CCR7 made up the naive population, which excluded terminally differentiated effector memory CD45RA+ cells. Specimen: naive CD8+ T cells sorted from blood. The sequence was collected from a man aged 18 to 30 in good health. V and J are TRBV6-1 and TRBJ2-2, with D perhaps TRBD1 (6 bases). The CDR3 sequence is CASITGPNTGELFF. In nucleotides, the CDR3 is TGTGCCAGCATTACAGGGCCAAACACCGGGGAGCTGTTTTTT.